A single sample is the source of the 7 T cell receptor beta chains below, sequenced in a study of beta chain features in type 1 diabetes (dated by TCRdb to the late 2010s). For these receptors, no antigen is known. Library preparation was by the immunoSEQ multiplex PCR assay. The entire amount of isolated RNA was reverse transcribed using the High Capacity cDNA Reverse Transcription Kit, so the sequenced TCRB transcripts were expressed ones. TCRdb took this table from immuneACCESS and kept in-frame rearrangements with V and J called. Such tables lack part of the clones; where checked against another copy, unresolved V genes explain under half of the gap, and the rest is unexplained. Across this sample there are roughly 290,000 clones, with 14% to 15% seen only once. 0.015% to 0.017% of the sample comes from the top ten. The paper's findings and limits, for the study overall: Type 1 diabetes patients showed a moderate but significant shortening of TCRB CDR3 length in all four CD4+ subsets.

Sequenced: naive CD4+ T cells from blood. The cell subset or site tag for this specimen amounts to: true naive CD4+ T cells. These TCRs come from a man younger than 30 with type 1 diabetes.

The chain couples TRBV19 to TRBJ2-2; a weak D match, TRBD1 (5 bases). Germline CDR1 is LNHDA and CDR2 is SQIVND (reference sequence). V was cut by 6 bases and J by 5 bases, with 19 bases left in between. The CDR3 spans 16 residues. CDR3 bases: TGTGCCAGTAGACCCAGGGTTTCCCCTCGTACCGGGGAGCTGTTTTTT. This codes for CASRPRVSPRTGELFF.

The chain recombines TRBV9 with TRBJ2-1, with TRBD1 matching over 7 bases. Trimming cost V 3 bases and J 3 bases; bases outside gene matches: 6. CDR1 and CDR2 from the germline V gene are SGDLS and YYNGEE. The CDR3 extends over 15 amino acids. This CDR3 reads CASSGSDRDYNEQFF. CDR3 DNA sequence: TGTGCCAGCAGCGGAAGCGACAGGGACTACAATGAGCAGTTCTTC.

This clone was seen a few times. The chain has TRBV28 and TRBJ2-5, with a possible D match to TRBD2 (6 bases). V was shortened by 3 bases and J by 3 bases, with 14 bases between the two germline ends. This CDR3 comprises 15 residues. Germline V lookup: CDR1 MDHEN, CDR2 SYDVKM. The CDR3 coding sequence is TGTGCCAGCAGTTTGCCGGGACTCCCTAAAGAGACCCAGTACTTC. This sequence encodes CASSLPGLPKETQYF.

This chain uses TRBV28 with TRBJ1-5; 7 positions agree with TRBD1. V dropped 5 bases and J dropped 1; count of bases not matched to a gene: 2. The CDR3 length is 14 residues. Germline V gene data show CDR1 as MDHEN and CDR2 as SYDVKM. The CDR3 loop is CASSRGQSNQPQHF. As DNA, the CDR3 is TGTGCCAGCAGTCGGGGACAGAGCAATCAGCCCCAGCATTTT.

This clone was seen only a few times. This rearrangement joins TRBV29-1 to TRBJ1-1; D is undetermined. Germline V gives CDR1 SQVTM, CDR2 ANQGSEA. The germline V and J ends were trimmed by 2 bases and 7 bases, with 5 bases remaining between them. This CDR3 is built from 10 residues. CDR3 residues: CSVEYNEAFF. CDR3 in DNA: TGCAGCGTTGAATACAATGAAGCTTTCTTT. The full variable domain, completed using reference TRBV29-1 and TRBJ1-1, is SAVISQKPSRDICQRGTSLTIQCQVDSQVTMMFWYRQQPGQSLTLIATANQGSEATYESGFVIDKFPISRPNLTFSTLTVSNMSPEDSSIYLCSVEYNEAFFGQGTRLTVV.

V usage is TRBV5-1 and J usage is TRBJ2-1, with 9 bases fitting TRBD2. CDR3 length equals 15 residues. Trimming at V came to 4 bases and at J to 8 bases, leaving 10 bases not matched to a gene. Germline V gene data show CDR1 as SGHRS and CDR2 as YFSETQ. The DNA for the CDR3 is TGCGCCAGCAGCGCGGGGGGGGGTCCAAGCGATGAGCAGTTCTTC. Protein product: CASSAGGGPSDEQFF.

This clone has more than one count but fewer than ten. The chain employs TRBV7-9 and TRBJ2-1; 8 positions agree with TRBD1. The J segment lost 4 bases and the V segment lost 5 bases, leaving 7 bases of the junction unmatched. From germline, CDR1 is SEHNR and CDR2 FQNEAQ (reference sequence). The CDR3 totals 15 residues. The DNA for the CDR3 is TGTGCCAGCAGCCCAGGACAGGGAAGGTACAATGAGCAGTTCTTC. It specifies CASSPGQGRYNEQFF.